The clone carrying this T cell receptor beta chain has just a few counts. Its antigen is currently unknown. In building TCR beta libraries, iRepertoire HTBI primers were used together with Arm-PCR of CDR3 regions. In TCRdb, the multiplex PCR reads were re-called with MiXCR into one record per CDR3 protein. The table lists around 250,000 distinct CDR3 sequences, around a sixth of them singletons. Time point of the sample: newly diagnosed GD, antithyroid drugs for less than 3 months. PBMCs were the source of the RNA used for TCR sequencing. The V gene's germline CDR1 is KGHDR and CDR2 SFDVKD. There are 17 residues in the CDR3. The ends were cut back, 4 bases at V and 0 bases at J, with 17 bases in the middle. This sample stems from a study of regulatory T cells in long-lasting Graves disease. General study results and limits: Persistent disease showed a preference for TRBV28, TRBJ1-2 and TRBJ2-5.

This sample was shared with a second study, whose subject was T cells in Graves' hyperthyroidism and ophthalmopathy. According to that study: No progression to ophthalmopathy during 18 months of follow-up defined stable disease. Diagnoses were established using clinical symptoms, serum thyroxine and TRAb, thyroid ultrasound and orbital computed tomography.

Specimen: peripheral blood mononuclear cells (PBMCs), collected at new diagnosis, from a patient treated with antithyroid drugs. This chain uses TRBV24-1 with TRBJ1-1, with D unresolved. The source is a woman aged 25 to 39 with Graves disease. The DNA of the CDR3 is TGTGCCACCAGTGACCACGGCTCGGACGGATTGAACACTGAAGCTTTCTTT. Amino acids: CATSDHGSDGLNTEAFF.